This T cell receptor (beta chain) was recovered during a study of blood T cells in healthy people across ages. Overall study context: For every two T cells, template switching captured about one barcoded beta molecule. Whole-study results and caveats: Naive CD4+ cell counts and diversity both ran higher in long-lived than in aged donors.

Isolated per sample were at least 7 million PBMCs. With each sample, at least 6 micrograms of total RNA were extracted. There are 13 residues in the CDR3. Deletions cut 4 bases from V and 6 bases from J, with 13 bases between. The V gene's germline CDR1 is SNHLY and CDR2 FYNNEI. This clonotype was seen once. Antigen unknown. The authors ran a second PCR of roughly 6 to 12 cycles using a sample-barcoded 5' primer and a J-beta primer mix. TCRdb redid the calling of the 5' RACE reads with MiXCR, one entry per CDR3 protein. The sample shows 650,000 to 950,000 distinct CDR3 sequences, roughly 44% of them seen only once.

The chain joins TRBV2 to TRBJ2-7, with D possibly being TRBD1 (8 bases). The TCR comes from a man aged 55 to 70 in good health. Material for sequencing was blood. The CDR3 region is CASSGTGRAEQYF. In DNA, the CDR3 is TGTGCCAGCAGTGGGACAGGGAGGGCCGAGCAGTACTTC.